This paragraph covers one T cell receptor beta chain sequence. Its matching antigen is unknown. The source of the sample is a study of shared clonotypes between healthy human individuals. Broader study findings: An anticipated effect of sequencing depth on clonotype sharing among donors was recognized.

CDR3 size: 15 residues. Trimming stripped 3 bases from V and 12 bases from J, with 21 bases between. The germline V gene encodes CDR1 MNHNS and CDR2 SASEGT. The method was immunoSEQ multiplex PCR; TCRdb's version includes in-frame clones alone and lacks a portion of them. Among approximately 500,000 clones listed, roughly 78% were seen once. The TCR sequence derives from a woman between 40 and 55 years old in good health. Some clones in this sample may be carry-over from other donors' samples. The chain uses TRBV6-1 and TRBJ2-1, with a possible D match to TRBD1 (5 bases). The sample comprised PBMCs. CDR3 nucleotide sequence: TGTGCCAGCAGTGAGGAAGCAGGGCCCCTGATGGGGCAGTTCTTC. Protein sequence: CASSEEAGPLMGQFF.